This entry concerns a single T cell receptor beta chain. This clonotype is deemed medium-sized (0.01 to 0.1%). Its antigen is currently not known. The input lacks base qualities; no much larger clone sits a single base away. The listed sequencing device is Illumina MiSeq. The raw public reads went through TCRdb reprocessing: fastp at Q25, MiXCR clone calling, in-frame beta chains kept. Every entry covers one CDR3 protein and lists the most common genes and DNA from its rows. Recorded for this sample are under 5,500 distinct CDR3 sequences; roughly 8.6% of them occurred a single time. The biggest ten clones account for around 9% of the sample. The record originates from a study. After removal of 8 bases from V and 6 bases from J, the junction retains 11 bases not matched to a gene. The germline V gene (reference sequence) supplies CDR1 GTSNPN and CDR2 SVGIG. Taken from cysteine to phenylalanine, the CDR3 has 13 residues. Solely the CDR3 DNA is kept, with 39 bases framed from the first base.

This receptor was identified in a human donor with rheumatoid arthritis. The V gene is TRBV30 and the J gene is TRBJ2-3; the junction holds 7 bases that match TRBD2. Sequenced: CD4+ T cells from synovial fluid. The CDR3 reads CAVGGRPGDTQYF. The DNA is as follows: TGTGCCGTTGGCGGGAGACCCGGGGATACGCAGTATTTT.